This T cell receptor (beta chain) is from a study of CD8 T cells in ankylosing spondylitis. Overall study results and limits: A TCR beta motif made of 7 to 9 highly homologous variants seemed typical of ankylosing spondylitis blood. It was reported that disease-linked clones were significantly enriched in matched ankylosing spondylitis synovial fluid.

This clonotype has only a few counts. Its antigen remains unidentified. Germline V gene data show CDR1 as SGHRS and CDR2 as YFSETQ. The CDR3 loop spans 15 amino acids. Losses at the gene ends were 4 bases for V and 6 bases for J; bases not matched to a gene: 8. A quantitative 5'-RACE method, one with molecular barcodes, was used to make TCR beta libraries. Using its own MiXCR run on the 5' RACE reads, TCRdb lists one record per CDR3 protein. The table lists approximately 500,000 distinct CDR3 sequences, approximately 12% of them singletons. The rearrangement uses TRBV5-1 and TRBJ2-3, with 10 bases that match TRBD2. The sequenced sample consisted of blood, either unsorted or a sorted T cell fraction (not recorded which). The sequence was collected from a male donor with ankylosing spondylitis. DNA of the CDR3: TGCGCCAGCAGCGATACTAGCGGGGCCCGGGATACGCAGTATTTT. It codes for CASSDTSGARDTQYF.